The 23 T cell receptor beta chains presented below share a single source sample, sequenced in a study of spatial heterogeneity in lung cancer. Time point in this sample: blood at routine non-recurrence follow-up after resection. TCRdb re-called the 5' RACE reads through MiXCR, storing one row per CDR3 protein. The profile shows about 110,000 distinct CDR3 sequences, under 14% of them singletons. Material: PBMCs, obtained at follow-up. The receptors derive from a female donor with early-stage non-small cell lung cancer.

This chain joins TRBV6-6 and TRBJ1-1, with unresolved D. This CDR3 spans 12 amino acids. V lost 4 bases and J 5 bases, leaving 8 bases between the germline ends. Germline loops: CDR1 MNHNY, CDR2 SVGAGI (reference sequence). In nucleotides, the CDR3 is TGTGCCAGCAGTTCCTGGGGAACTGAAGCTTTCTTT. Protein sequence: CASSSWGTEAFF.

This clonotype came up many times. The CDR3 here is CASSIRTSGRIDTQYF. The CDR3 nucleotides read TGTGCCAGCAGCATCAGGACTAGCGGGAGAATAGATACGCAGTATTTT. This chain links TRBV11-2 with TRBJ2-3, with 13 bases fitting TRBD2. Trimming took 5 bases from V and 5 from J; bases not matched to a gene: 7. This CDR3 region has 16 residues. Germline V gene sequence: CDR1 SGHAT, CDR2 FQNNGV. The whole variable domain, remainder taken from reference TRBV11-2 and TRBJ2-3, is EAGVAQSPRYKIIEKRQSVAFWCNPISGHATLYWYQQILGQGPKLLIQFQNNGVVDDSQLPKDRFSAERLKGVDSTLKIQPAKLEDSAVYLCASSIRTSGRIDTQYFGPGTRLTVL.

A few counts support this clonotype. The chain has TRBV2 and TRBJ1-6, with TRBD1 identical over 7 bases. Germline V CDR1 and CDR2: SNHLY, FYNNEI. V shed 5 bases, J shed 10 bases, and the junction held 8 bases outside the gene matches. The CDR3 runs 14 residues. DNA of the CDR3: TGTGCCAGCAGTCAACAGGGGCGCGGCTCACCCCTCCACTTT. Its protein product is CASSQQGRGSPLHF. The complete variable domain, with remaining parts taken from reference TRBV2 and TRBJ1-6, reads EPEVTQTPSHQVTQMGQEVILRCVPISNHLYFYWYRQILGQKVEFLVSFYNNEISEKSEIFDDQFSVERPDGSNFTLKIRSTKLEDSAMYFCASSQQGRGSPLHFGNGTRLTVT.

This clonotype occurred many times. The rearrangement links TRBV20-1 to TRBJ1-1, with TRBD1 as a possible D gene (5 bases). The CDR3 length is 13 residues. V was shortened by 8 bases and J by 1 base, with 14 bases between the two germline ends. Germline V gene sequence: CDR1 DFQATT, CDR2 SNEGSKA (reference sequence). In DNA, the CDR3 is TGCAGTACCAGGGAGTTTAGGAACACTGAAGCTTTCTTT. This translates into CSTREFRNTEAFF.

This clonotype was recorded a few times. This rearrangement joins TRBV19 to TRBJ2-1, with no clear D. Germline V gives CDR1 LNHDA, CDR2 SQIVND (reference sequence). Trimming removed 0 bases at V and 2 bases at J, with 11 bases between. The CDR3 consists of 16 residues. The CDR3 here is CASSIDLGLTYNEQFF. Written as DNA, the CDR3 is TGTGCCAGTAGTATAGACCTGGGCCTGACCTACAATGAGCAGTTCTTC.

In the case of this clonotype: Compared with germline, one end of the junction differs, possibly owing to a read error. J is TRBJ1-6 and V is TRBV20-1; TRBD1 aligns across 8 bases. This CDR3 region has 17 residues. The germline V gene encodes CDR1 DFQATT and CDR2 SNEGSKA (reference sequence). CDR3 bases: TGCAGTGCTAGCCCGACAGGGGAGTTCCTCTATGATTCACCCCTCCACTTT. This codes for CSASPTGEFLYDSPLHF.

This chain links TRBV20-1 with TRBJ2-7; 7 nucleotides line up with TRBD1. CDR1 DFQATT and CDR2 SNEGSKA come from the germline V gene (reference sequence). This CDR3 has 16 amino acids. The CDR3 region has the DNA TGCAGCGCCGGGACAGCTTTACTAAAGGGGCTCTACGAGCAGTACTTC. Translating it yields CSAGTALLKGLYEQYF.

In this sample, this clonotype turned up a few times. The genes are TRBV15 and TRBJ1-5; TRBD1 might be the D (6 bases). V shed 2 bases and J shed 0 bases, with 11 bases lying between them. Per germline, CDR1 LNHNV and CDR2 YYDKDF (reference sequence). The CDR3 length is 16 residues. The CDR3 loop is CATSRRGGNSNQPQHF. DNA for the CDR3: TGTGCCACCAGCAGAAGAGGGGGAAATAGCAATCAGCCCCAGCATTTT.

The chain recombines TRBV20-1 with TRBJ2-3; D tentatively reads TRBD1 or TRBD2 (5 bases each). This CDR3 contains 13 residues. V was pared by 6 bases and J by 1 base, with 11 bases between. Germline lookup yields CDR1 DFQATT and CDR2 SNEGSKA (reference sequence). The CDR3 bases are TGCAGTGCCCGAAGAGGGGGCACAGATACGCAGTATTTT. Protein: CSARRGGTDTQYF.

This clonotype was counted only a few times. V gene TRBV3-1 combines with J gene TRBJ2-7; no reliable D call. Trimming removed 0 bases at V and 4 bases at J, with 7 bases between. Germline V CDR1 and CDR2: LGHDT, YNNKEL (reference sequence). The CDR3 loop spans 13 amino acids. The CDR3 DNA follows: TGTGCCAGCAGCCAAGAAGTAGGATACGAGCAGTACGTC. Its translation is CASSQEVGYEQYV.

J is TRBJ2-2 and V is TRBV27; 8 bases align to TRBD2. Germline V gene sequence: CDR1 MNHEY, CDR2 SMNVEV (reference sequence). This CDR3 spans 15 amino acids. The J segment lost 6 bases and the V segment lost 6 bases, leaving 9 bases of the junction unmatched. Here the CDR3 DNA reads TGTGCCAGCAGCTTGGGACTAGTGGGGGCCGGGGAGCTGTTTTTT. Protein product: CASSLGLVGAGELFF.

The chain combines TRBV7-8 with TRBJ2-5, with 10 positions matching TRBD2. Looked up from germline, CDR1 is SGHVS and CDR2 is FQNEAQ. With 2 bases clipped from V and 4 bases from J, the junction kept 7 bases outside the gene matches. The CDR3 sequence is 16 residues long. CDR3 sequence: CASSLNPSGRSETQYF. The CDR3 region has the DNA TGTGCCAGCAGCTTAAACCCTAGCGGGAGATCAGAGACCCAGTACTTC.

CDR3 protein: CAWSVGLRGRFGELFF. In DNA, the CDR3 is TGTGCCTGGAGTGTAGGGCTCAGGGGGCGGTTCGGGGAGCTGTTTTTT. The J gene is TRBJ2-2, the V gene TRBV30; 8 bases are shared with TRBD1. V lost 0 bases and J lost 7; bases outside the gene matches: 10. CDR1 GTSNPN and CDR2 SVGIG come from the germline V gene (reference sequence). The CDR3 loop spans 16 amino acids. Supplemented by reference TRBV30 and TRBJ2-2, the full variable domain reads SQTIHQWPATLVQPVGSPLSLECTVEGTSNPNLYWYRQAAGRGLQLLFYSVGIGQISSEVPQNLSASRPQDRQFILSSKKLLLSDSGFYLCAWSVGLRGRFGELFFGEGSRLTVL.

This clonotype came up a few times. The chain couples TRBV5-4 to TRBJ1-6, with 8 bases identical to TRBD1. From germline, CDR1 is SGHNT and CDR2 YYREEE (reference sequence). J lost 7 bases, V lost 3 bases, and 6 bases had no gene match. The CDR3 is 15 residues long. DNA of the CDR3: TGTGCCAGCAGCTCAATGGGACAGGAAAATTCACCCCTCCACTTT. It yields the protein CASSSMGQENSPLHF.

The V call is TRBV7-8, the J call TRBJ1-4, with 10 nucleotides matching TRBD1. V trimming: 5 bases; J trimming: 8 bases; junction bases outside the gene matches: 2. The germline V gene has CDR1 SGHVS and CDR2 FQNEAQ. CDR3 length equals 13 residues. CDR3 coding DNA: TGTGCCAGCAGCCGGACAGGGGGAGAAAAACTGTTTTTT. Translated, it gives CASSRTGGEKLFF.

This clonotype was picked up a small number of times. This rearrangement joins TRBV6-2 or TRBV6-3 to TRBJ2-7, with 10 bases fitting TRBD2. Germline V lookup: CDR1 MNHEY, CDR2 SVGEGT. CDR3 length equals 14 residues. The J segment lost 1 base and the V segment lost 6 bases, leaving 3 bases of the junction unmatched. The CDR3 nucleotides read TGTGCCAGCAGCACACTAGCGGGGTCCTACGAGCAGTACGTC. It translates to CASSTLAGSYEQYV.

V gene TRBV27 combines with J gene TRBJ2-7; D is perhaps TRBD2 (5 bases). With 5 bases removed from V and 0 bases from J, the gap between germline ends came to 14 bases. The CDR3 is 15 residues long. From germline, CDR1 is MNHEY and CDR2 SMNVEV (reference sequence). The CDR3 DNA is TGTGCCAGCAGTCGGTTTGGAACTAGCTCCTACGAGCAGTACTTC. Its translation: CASSRFGTSSYEQYF.

This clonotype was observed a handful of times. The genes are TRBV12-3 or TRBV12-4 and TRBJ1-2; weak D call: TRBD1 (6 bases). Trimming cost V 4 bases and J 8 bases, with 14 bases left between them. The CDR3 consists of 13 residues. The CDR3 loop is CASSSTGQPGYTF. The CDR3 nucleotides read TGTGCCAGCAGTTCGACTGGACAGCCAGGCTACACCTTC.

At least ten counts were recorded for this clonotype. Germline and junction disagree at one end, which may indicate a read error. The chain recombines TRBV11-2 with TRBJ2-1; D call uncertain. The CDR3 totals 13 residues. Germline values: CDR1 SGHAT, CDR2 FQNNGV. The CDR3 protein is CASSLAPLGPHVF. In DNA form, the CDR3 reads TGTGCCAGCAGCTTAGCTCCTCTTGGACCTCACGTCTTC.

In its sample, this clonotype was seen many times. The chain combines TRBV12-5 with TRBJ2-2; D gene unclear. Trimming left V 5 bases short and J 7 bases short, with 23 bases between. Germline loops: CDR1 LGHNT, CDR2 FRNRAP. The CDR3 has 17 residues. This chain's CDR3 is CASGPPDLNSIVGELFF. The CDR3 DNA sequence: TGTGCTAGTGGTCCCCCGGATTTGAACTCGATCGTCGGGGAGCTGTTTTTT.

This clonotype has more than one count but fewer than ten. The V call is TRBV18, the J call TRBJ2-3, with a possible D match to TRBD2 (6 bases). Germline CDR1 is KGHSH and CDR2 is LQKENI. Trimming pared 6 bases from V and 3 bases from J, leaving 19 bases between. The CDR3 totals 16 residues. The CDR3: CASSTLGGVRTDTQYF. The CDR3 DNA is TGTGCCAGCTCTACTCTAGGCGGGGTACGGACAGATACGCAGTATTTT.

This clonotype was recorded a few times. The chain links TRBV2 to TRBJ1-2; D gene unclear. CDR1 is SNHLY, CDR2 FYNNEI, per germline. V lost 7 bases and J 6 bases, leaving 21 bases between the germline ends. The CDR3 is 15 residues long. DNA of the CDR3: TGTGCCAGCACCCGTTTGAAGAGGCAGGACGATGGCTACACCTTC. This sequence encodes CASTRLKRQDDGYTF.

This clonotype was counted only a few times. The rearrangement links TRBV11-3 to TRBJ2-7, with D perhaps TRBD1 (7 bases). Trimming stripped 1 base from V and 3 bases from J, with 22 bases between. Per germline, CDR1 SGHNT and CDR2 YENEEA. The CDR3 loop spans 18 amino acids. The CDR3 loop is CASSLGGRWRDRNYEQYV. In DNA, the CDR3 is TGTGCCAGCAGCTTAGGCGGGCGGTGGCGGGACAGAAACTACGAGCAGTACGTC.